The rows below give T cell receptor beta chains drawn from one sample of a study of neurological immune-mediated disorders. TCRdb re-called the 5' RACE reads through MiXCR, storing one row per CDR3 protein. The sample has more than 45,000 distinct CDR3 sequences, around a tenth seen once. Material for sequencing was PBMCs. The receptors here all came from a woman aged 40-49 years with HTLV-1-associated myelopathy (HAM/TSP). The CDR3 runs from the conserved cysteine through the conserved F or W. Each record gives: CDR3 DNA, CDR3 protein, J gene, clone size, D gene, V gene. D genes are given only for firm matches. Size is omitted from some rows. Given values are once, few, many or a class for expanded clones.

CDR3nt: TGTGCCAGCACCCCAGGGATTTTCGCTAACTATGGCTACACCTTC; CDR3aa: CASTPGIFANYGYTF; j_gene: TRBJ1-2; abundance: many; d_gene: NA; v_gene: TRBV12-3/TRBV12-4
CDR3nt: TGTGCCAGCAGCGAAAGCTCTGGGGCCAACGTCCTGACTTTC; CDR3aa: CASSESSGANVLTF; j_gene: TRBJ2-6; abundance: many; d_gene: NA; v_gene: TRBV27
CDR3nt: TGCGCCAGCAGCCCGGAGCCGCCAGTACCTAAAGCTTTCTTT; CDR3aa: CASSPEPPVPKAFF; j_gene: TRBJ1-1; abundance: many; d_gene: NA; v_gene: TRBV5-1
CDR3nt: TGTGCCACCGGAAGGGGACAGGCAACCAATGAGCAGTTCTTC; CDR3aa: CATGRGQATNEQFF; j_gene: TRBJ2-1; abundance: many; d_gene: TRBD1; v_gene: TRBV24-1
CDR3nt: TGTGCCAGCAGTAGGATGACAGGGGCAACCTACGAGCAGTACTTC; CDR3aa: CASSRMTGATYEQYF; j_gene: TRBJ2-7; abundance: many; d_gene: TRBD1; v_gene: TRBV6-6
CDR3nt: TGTGCCAGCAGTTCATCGACTAGCGGCACAGATACGCAGTATTTT; CDR3aa: CASSSSTSGTDTQYF; j_gene: TRBJ2-3; abundance: many; d_gene: TRBD2; v_gene: TRBV12-3/TRBV12-4
CDR3nt: TGCGCCAGCAGCTCGGGTCACAGCGCTGGAAACACCATATATTTT; CDR3aa: CASSSGHSAGNTIYF; j_gene: TRBJ1-3; abundance: many; d_gene: NA; v_gene: TRBV5-1
CDR3nt: TGTGCCAGCAGCTCTAGCGTTAGCACAGATACGCAGTATTTT; CDR3aa: CASSSSVSTDTQYF; j_gene: TRBJ2-3; abundance: many; d_gene: NA; v_gene: TRBV7-2
CDR3nt: TGCGCAAACAGCTTTCCCCGACAGGGGGGCACTGAAGCTTTCTTT; CDR3aa: CANSFPRQGGTEAFF; j_gene: TRBJ1-1; abundance: NA; d_gene: TRBD1; v_gene: TRBV5-1
CDR3nt: TGTGCCAGCAGCTCGATAACAGGAGTTACCGGGGAGCTGTTTTTT; CDR3aa: CASSSITGVTGELFF; j_gene: TRBJ2-2; abundance: many; d_gene: NA; v_gene: TRBV5-5
CDR3nt: TGCGCCAGCAGCTTGGACCGAGGCGCTAATGAAAAACTGTTTTTT; CDR3aa: CASSLDRGANEKLFF; j_gene: TRBJ1-4; abundance: many; d_gene: NA; v_gene: TRBV5-1
CDR3nt: TGTGCCAGCAGCCCAGGGGACAGGGGGTTTGGCGAGCAGTACTTC; CDR3aa: CASSPGDRGFGEQYF; j_gene: TRBJ2-7; abundance: many; d_gene: TRBD1; v_gene: TRBV12-3/TRBV12-4
CDR3nt: TGTGCCAGCAGCTCCTATCAGCCCCAGCATTTT; CDR3aa: CASSSYQPQHF; j_gene: TRBJ1-5; abundance: many; d_gene: NA; v_gene: TRBV21-1
CDR3nt: TGCGCCAGCAGCTTGGAAGGGACAGGGATCGGCTATGGCTACACCTTC; CDR3aa: CASSLEGTGIGYGYTF; j_gene: TRBJ1-2; abundance: many; d_gene: TRBD1; v_gene: TRBV5-1
CDR3nt: TGCGCCAGCGCCCGGGACAGGGACTACGAGCAGTACTTC; CDR3aa: CASARDRDYEQYF; j_gene: TRBJ2-7; abundance: many; d_gene: TRBD1; v_gene: TRBV5-1
CDR3nt: TGCGCCAGCAGCCAAGATCCCGGACAGGGAGCAAAAAACAATCAGTACTTC; CDR3aa: CASSQDPGQGAKNNQYF; j_gene: TRBJ2-4; abundance: NA; d_gene: TRBD1; v_gene: TRBV4-3
CDR3nt: TGTGCCTGGAGTATCGGCGGGGAGACCCAGTACTTC; CDR3aa: CAWSIGGETQYF; j_gene: TRBJ2-5; abundance: many; d_gene: NA; v_gene: TRBV30
CDR3nt: TGTGCCACCGGGACTAGCGGGGTGGAGACCCAGTACTTC; CDR3aa: CATGTSGVETQYF; j_gene: TRBJ2-5; abundance: many; d_gene: TRBD2; v_gene: TRBV24-1
CDR3nt: TGTGCCAGCAGTATCGGGAGGGCCATCGATGAGCAGTTCTTC; CDR3aa: CASSIGRAIDEQFF; j_gene: TRBJ2-1; abundance: many; d_gene: TRBD2; v_gene: TRBV27
CDR3nt: TGTGCCACCAGTGACCCGTGGGGAACCACAGATACGCAGTATTTT; CDR3aa: CATSDPWGTTDTQYF; j_gene: TRBJ2-3; abundance: many; d_gene: NA; v_gene: TRBV24-1
CDR3nt: TGTGCCAGCAGCCCCGGGACGCTAGAGACCCAGTACTTC; CDR3aa: CASSPGTLETQYF; j_gene: TRBJ2-5; abundance: many; d_gene: NA; v_gene: TRBV12-3/TRBV12-4
CDR3nt: TGCAGTGCCCTACGGGGAGGCGGTGGCTACACCTTC; CDR3aa: CSALRGGGGYTF; j_gene: TRBJ1-2; abundance: many; d_gene: NA; v_gene: TRBV20-1